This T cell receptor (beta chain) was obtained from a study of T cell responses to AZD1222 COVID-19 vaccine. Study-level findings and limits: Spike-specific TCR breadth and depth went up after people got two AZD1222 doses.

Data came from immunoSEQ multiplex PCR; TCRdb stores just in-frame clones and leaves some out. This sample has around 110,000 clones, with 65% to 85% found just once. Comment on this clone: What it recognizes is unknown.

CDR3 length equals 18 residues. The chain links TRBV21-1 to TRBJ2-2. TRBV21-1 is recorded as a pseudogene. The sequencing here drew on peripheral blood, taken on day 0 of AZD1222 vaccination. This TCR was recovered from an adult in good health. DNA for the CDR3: TGTGCCAGCAGCAAAGCCGGGACCAGGGACGGTAGGGCCGGGGAGCTGTTTTTT. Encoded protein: CASSKAGTRDGRAGELFF.